The source of this T cell receptor beta chain is a study of shared clonotypes between healthy human individuals. Study summary: CD4 naive cells filled three plates per donor, CD4 memory three, CD8 naive two and CD8 memory one. Points from the study as a whole: With few donors, the genetic and exposure-history diversity represented was limited. An anticipated effect of sequencing depth on clonotype sharing among donors was recognized.

A note on this clone: Its antigen is unknown.

Profiling relied on immunoSEQ multiplex PCR, and the TCRdb table lists in-frame clones only, not all of them. The sample records some 300,000 clones, around 79% being singletons. The CDR3 spans 13 residues. Germline-derived CDR1 and CDR2 are SGHAT and FQNNGV. The germline V and J ends were trimmed by 5 bases and 12 bases, with 17 bases remaining between them. What was sequenced was memory CD4+ T cells sorted from blood. Subset in this sample: CD45RA-negative fraction. The TCR originated in a young man in good health. The chain carries TRBV11-2 and TRBJ2-1; D is possibly TRBD2 (6 bases). CDR3 nucleotides: TGTGCCAGCAGCCCGGGTACTGTGGGAGGGCAGTTCTTC. It yields the protein CASSPGTVGGQFF. Full variable domain (rest looked up from reference TRBV11-2 and TRBJ2-1): EAGVAQSPRYKIIEKRQSVAFWCNPISGHATLYWYQQILGQGPKLLIQFQNNGVVDDSQLPKDRFSAERLKGVDSTLKIQPAKLEDSAVYLCASSPGTVGGQFFGPGTRLTVL.